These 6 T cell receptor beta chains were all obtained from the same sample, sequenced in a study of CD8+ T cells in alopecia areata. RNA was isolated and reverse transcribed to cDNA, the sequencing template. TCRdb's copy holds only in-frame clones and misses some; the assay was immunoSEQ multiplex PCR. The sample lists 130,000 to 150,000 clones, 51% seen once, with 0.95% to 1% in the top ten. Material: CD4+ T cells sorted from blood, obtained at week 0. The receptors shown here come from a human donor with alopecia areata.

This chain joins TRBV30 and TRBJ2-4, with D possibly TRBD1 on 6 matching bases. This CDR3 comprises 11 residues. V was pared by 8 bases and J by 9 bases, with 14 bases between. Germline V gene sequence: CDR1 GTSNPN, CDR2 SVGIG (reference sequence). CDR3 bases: TGTGCCCTGGAACAGGGTGGCATTCAGTACTTC. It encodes CALEQGGIQYF.

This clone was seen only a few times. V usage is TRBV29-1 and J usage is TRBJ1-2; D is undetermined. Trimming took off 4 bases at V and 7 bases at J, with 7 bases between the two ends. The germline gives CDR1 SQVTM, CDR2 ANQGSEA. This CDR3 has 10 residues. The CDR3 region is CSVGMGGYTF. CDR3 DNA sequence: TGCAGCGTTGGGATGGGTGGCTACACCTTC.

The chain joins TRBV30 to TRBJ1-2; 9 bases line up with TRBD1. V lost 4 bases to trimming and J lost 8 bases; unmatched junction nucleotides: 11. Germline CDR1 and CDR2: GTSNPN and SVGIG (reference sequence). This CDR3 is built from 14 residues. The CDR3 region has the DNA TGTGCCTGGAAGAGCCGGGACAGGGTTAACGGCTACACCTTC. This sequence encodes CAWKSRDRVNGYTF.

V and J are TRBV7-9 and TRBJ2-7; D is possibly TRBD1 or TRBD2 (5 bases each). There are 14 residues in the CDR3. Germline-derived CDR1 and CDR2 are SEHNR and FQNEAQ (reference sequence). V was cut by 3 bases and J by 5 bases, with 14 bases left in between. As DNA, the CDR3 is TGTGCCAGCAGCTTGGGACCGACGGGGCACGAGCAGTACTTC. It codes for CASSLGPTGHEQYF.

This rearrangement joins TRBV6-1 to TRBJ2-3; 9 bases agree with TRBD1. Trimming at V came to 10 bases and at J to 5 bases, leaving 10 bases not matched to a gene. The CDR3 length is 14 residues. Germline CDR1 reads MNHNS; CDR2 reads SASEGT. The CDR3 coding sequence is TGTGCCATGGCCGGGACAGGGTATGAAGATACGCAGTATTTT. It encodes CAMAGTGYEDTQYF.

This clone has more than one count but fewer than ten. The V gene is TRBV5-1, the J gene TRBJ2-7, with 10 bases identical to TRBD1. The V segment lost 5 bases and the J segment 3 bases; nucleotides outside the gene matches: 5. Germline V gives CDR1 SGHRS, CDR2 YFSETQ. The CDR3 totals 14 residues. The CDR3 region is CASRPDRGVYEQYF. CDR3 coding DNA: TGCGCCAGCAGACCGGACAGGGGGGTCTACGAGCAGTACTTC. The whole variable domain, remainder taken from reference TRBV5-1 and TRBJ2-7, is KAGVTQTPRYLIKTRGQQVTLSCSPISGHRSVSWYQQTPGQGLQFLFEYFSETQRNKGNFPGRFSGRQFSNSRSEMNVSTLELGDSALYLCASRPDRGVYEQYFGPGTRLTVT.